This TCR beta chain was observed in a study of T cells in Graves' hyperthyroidism and ophthalmopathy. RNA transcripts yielded amplified TCR beta CDR3 regions. An initial round of RT-PCR targeting the TCR CDR3 relied on the HTBI primer set. TCRdb reprocessed the multiplex PCR reads via MiXCR and lists one record per CDR3 protein. The sample holds about half a million distinct CDR3 sequences, about 16% seen once. This clonotype was seen only a few times. The antigen remains undetermined. The CDR3 contains 13 residues. V lost 0 bases and J 11 bases, leaving 13 bases between the germline ends. CDR1 is MGHRA, CDR2 YSYEKL, per germline. The study left out patients who had uncontrolled infection, other autoimmune disease, pregnancy or lactation. Diagnosing involved the use of clinical symptoms, serum thyroxine and TRAb, thyroid ultrasound and orbital computed tomography. About 10 ml fresh peripheral blood yielded the PBMCs.

Study-level findings and limits: Stable hyperthyroidism was separated from ophthalmopathy by a model based on 13 V-J features.

This clonotype originated in a woman in her twenties or thirties with Graves' ophthalmopathy. The chain employs TRBV4-1 and TRBJ1-1; D is unresolved. Sequenced sample: blood. The CDR3 coding sequence is TGCGCCAGCAGCCAAGATTTGGTGATATCGGCTTTCTTT. This codes for CASSQDLVISAFF.